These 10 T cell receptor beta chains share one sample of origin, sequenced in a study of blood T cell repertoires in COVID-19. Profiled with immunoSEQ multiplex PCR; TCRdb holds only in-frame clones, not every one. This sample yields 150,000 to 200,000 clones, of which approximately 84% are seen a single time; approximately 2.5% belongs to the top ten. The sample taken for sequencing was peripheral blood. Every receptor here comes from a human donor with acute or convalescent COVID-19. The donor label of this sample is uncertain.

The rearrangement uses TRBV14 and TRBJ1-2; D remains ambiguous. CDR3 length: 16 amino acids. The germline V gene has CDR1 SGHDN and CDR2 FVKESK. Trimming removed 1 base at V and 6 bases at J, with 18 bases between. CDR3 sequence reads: CASSQVAGATTNGYTF. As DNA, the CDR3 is TGTGCCAGCAGCCAAGTGGCGGGCGCAACAACAAATGGCTACACCTTC.

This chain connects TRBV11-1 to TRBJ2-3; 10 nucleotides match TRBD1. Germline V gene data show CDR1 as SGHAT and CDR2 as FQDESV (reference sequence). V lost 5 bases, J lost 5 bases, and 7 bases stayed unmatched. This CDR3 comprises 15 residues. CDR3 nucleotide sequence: TGTGCCAGCAGCCCCCCCGACAGGGGGCTAGATACGCAGTATTTT. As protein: CASSPPDRGLDTQYF.

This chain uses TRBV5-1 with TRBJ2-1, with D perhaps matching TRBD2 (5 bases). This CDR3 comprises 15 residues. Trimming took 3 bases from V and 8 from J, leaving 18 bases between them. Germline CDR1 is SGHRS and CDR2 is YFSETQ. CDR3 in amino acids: CASSSEASQRHEQFF. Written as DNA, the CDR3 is TGCGCCAGCAGCTCGGAGGCTAGTCAGCGGCATGAGCAGTTCTTC. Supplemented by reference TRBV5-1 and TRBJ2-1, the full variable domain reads KAGVTQTPRYLIKTRGQQVTLSCSPISGHRSVSWYQQTPGQGLQFLFEYFSETQRNKGNFPGRFSGRQFSNSRSEMNVSTLELGDSALYLCASSSEASQRHEQFFGPGTRLTVL.

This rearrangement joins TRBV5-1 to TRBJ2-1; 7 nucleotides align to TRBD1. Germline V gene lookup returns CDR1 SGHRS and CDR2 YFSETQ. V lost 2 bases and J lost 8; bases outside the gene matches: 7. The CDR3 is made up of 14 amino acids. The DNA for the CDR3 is TGCGCCAGCAGCTTACAGGGGTATATCGATGAGCAGTTCTTC. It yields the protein CASSLQGYIDEQFF. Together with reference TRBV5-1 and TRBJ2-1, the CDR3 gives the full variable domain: KAGVTQTPRYLIKTRGQQVTLSCSPISGHRSVSWYQQTPGQGLQFLFEYFSETQRNKGNFPGRFSGRQFSNSRSEMNVSTLELGDSALYLCASSLQGYIDEQFFGPGTRLTVL.

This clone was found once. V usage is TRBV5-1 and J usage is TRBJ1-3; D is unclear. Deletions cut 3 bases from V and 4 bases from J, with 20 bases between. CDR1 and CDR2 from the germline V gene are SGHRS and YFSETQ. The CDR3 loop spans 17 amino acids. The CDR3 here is CASSSTSLDRRGNTIYF. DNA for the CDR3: TGCGCCAGCAGCTCTACTTCCCTCGATCGGAGGGGAAACACCATATATTTT.

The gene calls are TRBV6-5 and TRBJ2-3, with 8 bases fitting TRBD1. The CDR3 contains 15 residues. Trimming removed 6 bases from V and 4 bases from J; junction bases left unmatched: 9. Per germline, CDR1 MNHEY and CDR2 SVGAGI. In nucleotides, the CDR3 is TGTGCCAGCAGACTTACCGGGACAGGATCAGATACGCAGTATTTT. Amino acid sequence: CASRLTGTGSDTQYF.

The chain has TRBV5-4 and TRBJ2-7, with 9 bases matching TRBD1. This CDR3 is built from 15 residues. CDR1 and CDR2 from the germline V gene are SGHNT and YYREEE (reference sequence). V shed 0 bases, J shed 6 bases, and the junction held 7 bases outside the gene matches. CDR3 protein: CASSLGGTGTGEQYF. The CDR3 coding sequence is TGTGCCAGCAGCTTGGGAGGGACAGGGACGGGCGAGCAGTACTTC.

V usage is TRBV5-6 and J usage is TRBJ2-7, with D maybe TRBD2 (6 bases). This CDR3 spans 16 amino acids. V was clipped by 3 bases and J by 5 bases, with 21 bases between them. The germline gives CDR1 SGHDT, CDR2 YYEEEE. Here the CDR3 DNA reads TGTGCCAGCAGCTCAAACCTAAGGACTACTAAGCACGAGCAGTACTTC. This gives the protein CASSSNLRTTKHEQYF. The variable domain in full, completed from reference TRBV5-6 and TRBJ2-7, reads DAGVTQSPTHLIKTRGQQVTLRCSPKSGHDTVSWYQQALGQGPQFIFQYYEEEERQRGNFPDRFSGHQFPNYSSELNVNALLLGDSALYLCASSSNLRTTKHEQYFGPGTRLTVT.

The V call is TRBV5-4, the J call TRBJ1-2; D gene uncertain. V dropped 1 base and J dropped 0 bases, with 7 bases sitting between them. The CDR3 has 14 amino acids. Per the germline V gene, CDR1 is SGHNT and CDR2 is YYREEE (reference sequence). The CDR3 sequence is CASSLPTTNYGYTF. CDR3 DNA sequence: TGTGCCAGCAGCTTGCCTACTACTAACTATGGCTACACCTTC.

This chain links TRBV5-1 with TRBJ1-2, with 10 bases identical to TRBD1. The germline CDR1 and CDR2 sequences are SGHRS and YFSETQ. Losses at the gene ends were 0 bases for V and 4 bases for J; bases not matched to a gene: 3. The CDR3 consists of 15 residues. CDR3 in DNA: TGCGCCAGCAGCTTGGGCGGACAGGGGGGCTATGGCTACACCTTC. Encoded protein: CASSLGGQGGYGYTF.